This T cell receptor beta chain originates from a study of blood T cell repertoires in COVID-19. At the level of the study: Samples taken during acute and convalescent COVID-19 were collected in the United States, Italy and Spain. T cells, B-cell-depleted T cells, or PBMCs provided the cDNA or gDNA that served as material.

This CDR3 is 13 amino acids long. The ends were cut back, 3 bases at V and 0 bases at J, with 4 bases in the middle. CDR1 is MNHEY and CDR2 is SMNVEV in the germline V gene (reference sequence). Per the authors' pipeline: Using reference gene primer amplification, nucleated cell counts were estimated. Method: immunoSEQ multiplex PCR; TCRdb's copy keeps in-frame clones and lacks some. Clone size and the V and J calls come from that table; the DNA yielded D and trimming. Of about 210,000 clones in the sample, about 86% were seen once. The source material was peripheral blood. The chain combines TRBV27 with TRBJ2-3, with D hard to call. This TCR derives from a man younger than 35 with active or convalescent COVID-19. The CDR3, as DNA: TGTGCCAGCAGTTTCAGGAGCACAGATACGCAGTATTTT. It translates to CASSFRSTDTQYF.